The source of this T cell receptor (beta chain) is a study of T cells in Graves' hyperthyroidism and ophthalmopathy. Concerning this clonotype: Its antigen remains unknown.

The cohort's ophthalmopathy patients, a group with duration under 3 months, had a Clinical Activity Score of at least 3 and a NOSPECS grade of at least 4. Those patients with uncontrolled infection, other autoimmune disease, pregnancy or lactation were excluded. The TCR beta CDR3 regions underwent amplification using RNA transcripts as the source. When the TCR CDR3 underwent first-round RT-PCR, the HTBI primer set was used. Each CDR3 protein gets one entry after TCRdb re-called the multiplex PCR reads with MiXCR. The profile shows fewer than 450,000 distinct CDR3 sequences, 13% to 15% of them singletons. Notes on the study in general: Blood also contained most expanded thyroid clonotypes above 0.001. Before onset, ophthalmopathy was predicted by the model a median about 6.2 months earlier.

V was cut by 6 bases and J by 4 bases, with 18 bases left in between. Germline lookup yields CDR1 DFQATT and CDR2 SNEGSKA (reference sequence). The CDR3 consists of 15 residues. The chain couples TRBV20-1 to TRBJ2-2; D possibly corresponds to TRBD2 (6 bases). The sequenced sample consisted of blood. This sequence was found in an older woman with Graves' ophthalmopathy. In DNA form, the CDR3 reads TGCAGTGCAAGCAACCGGGGGTCCGGCACCGGGGAGCTGTTTTTT. Translated: CSASNRGSGTGELFF.